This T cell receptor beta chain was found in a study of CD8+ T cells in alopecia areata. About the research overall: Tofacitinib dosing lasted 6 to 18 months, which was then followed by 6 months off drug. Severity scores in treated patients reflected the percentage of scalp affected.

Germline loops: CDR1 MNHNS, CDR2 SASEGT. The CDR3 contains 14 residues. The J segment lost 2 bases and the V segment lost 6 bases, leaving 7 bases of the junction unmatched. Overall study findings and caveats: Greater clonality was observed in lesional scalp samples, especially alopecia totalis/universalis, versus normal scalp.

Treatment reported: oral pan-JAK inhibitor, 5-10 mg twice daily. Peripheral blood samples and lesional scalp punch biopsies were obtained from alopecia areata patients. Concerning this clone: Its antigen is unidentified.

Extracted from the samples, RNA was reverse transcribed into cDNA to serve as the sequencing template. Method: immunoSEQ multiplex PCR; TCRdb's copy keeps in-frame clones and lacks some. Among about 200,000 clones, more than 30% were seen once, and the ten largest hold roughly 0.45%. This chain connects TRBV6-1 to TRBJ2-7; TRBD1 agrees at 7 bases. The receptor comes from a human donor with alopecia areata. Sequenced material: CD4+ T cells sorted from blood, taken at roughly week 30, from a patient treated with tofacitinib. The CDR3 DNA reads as TGTGCCAGCAGCCGAGACAGGGCCACCTACGAGCAGTACTTC. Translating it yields CASSRDRATYEQYF.